A selection of T cell receptor beta chains follows, all from one sample in a study of early T cells in non-severe SARS-CoV-2 infection. One entry per CDR3 protein, called by TCRdb with MiXCR from the 5' RACE reads. The sample contains about 36,000 distinct CDR3 sequences, 6% to 8.5% of which appear only once. The material sequenced was whole blood, taken at baseline. The receptor source for this set is an adult who was a healthcare worker with PCR-confirmed SARS-CoV-2 infection or an uninfected control (not recorded which). The CDR3 runs from the conserved cysteine through the conserved F or W. A D gene is named only where the DNA matches it firmly. Clone size appears in some rows only: once, few, many, or a class for an expanded clone.

v_gene	j_gene	abundance	d_gene	CDR3aa	CDR3nt
TRBV20-1	TRBJ2-7	many	TRBD2	CSAAGLANSYEQYF	TGCAGTGCGGCGGGACTAGCGAACTCCTACGAGCAGTACTTC
TRBV27	TRBJ2-3	many	TRBD2	CASFSGSGNTQYF	TGTGCCAGCTTTAGCGGGAGTGGGAATACGCAGTATTTT
TRBV7-9	TRBJ1-2	many	NA	CASSPEVGYTF	TGTGCCAGCAGCCCCGAGGTTGGCTACACCTTC
TRBV19	TRBJ2-1	medium-sized	TRBD1	CASSTGVTYNEQFF	TGTGCCAGTAGCACAGGGGTTACCTACAATGAGCAGTTCTTC
TRBV10-1	TRBJ2-3	few	NA	CASSEQMGGGTGGDTQYF	TGCGCCAGCAGTGAACAGATGGGAGGGGGTACCGGAGGGGATACGCAGTATTTT
TRBV28	TRBJ1-2	many	NA	CASSPLGVNYGYTF	TGTGCCAGCAGTCCCCTGGGAGTTAACTATGGCTACACCTTC
TRBV7-8	TRBJ2-7	NA	TRBD1	CASSPSWDRGREQYF	TGTGCCAGCAGCCCAAGTTGGGACAGGGGGCGCGAGCAGTACTTC
TRBV12-3/TRBV12-4	TRBJ1-5	many	TRBD1	CASGNSGGFSNQPQHF	TGTGCCAGCGGGAATTCAGGGGGATTTAGCAATCAGCCCCAGCATTTT
TRBV11-2	TRBJ2-1	NA	TRBD1	CASSLDTGARAQFF	TGTGCCAGCAGCTTAGACACAGGGGCTCGGGCGCAGTTCTTC
TRBV6-2/TRBV6-3	TRBJ2-1	NA	TRBD2	CASTLDAGGFYNEQFF	TGTGCCAGCACCCTAGACGCGGGAGGTTTCTACAATGAGCAGTTCTTC
TRBV21-1	TRBJ2-1	many	NA	CASSAGPNEQFF	TGTGCCAGCAGTGCAGGGCCCAATGAGCAGTTCTTC